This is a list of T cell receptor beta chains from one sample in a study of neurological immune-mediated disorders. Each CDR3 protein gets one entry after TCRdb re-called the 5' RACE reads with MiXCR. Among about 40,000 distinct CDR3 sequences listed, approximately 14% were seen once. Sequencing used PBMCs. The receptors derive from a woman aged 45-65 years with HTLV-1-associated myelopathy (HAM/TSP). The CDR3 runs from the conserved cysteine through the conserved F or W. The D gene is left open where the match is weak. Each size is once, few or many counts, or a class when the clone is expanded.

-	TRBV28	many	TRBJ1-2	TGTGCCAGCAGTTTTCCGGGTAACTATGGCTACACCTTC	CASSFPGNYGYTF
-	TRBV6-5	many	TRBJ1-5	TGTGCCAGCAGCCCCCGCATGGGGGGCAATCAGCCCCAGCATTTT	CASSPRMGGNQPQHF
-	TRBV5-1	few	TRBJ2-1	TGCGCCAGCAGCTCCGTCCGGGACCCATTCGATGAGCAGTTCTTC	CASSSVRDPFDEQFF
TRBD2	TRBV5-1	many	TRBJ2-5	TGCGCCAGCAGCCACCGGGGAGCGGGGGAAGAGACCCAGTACTTC	CASSHRGAGEETQYF
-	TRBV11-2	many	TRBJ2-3	TGTGCCAGCAGCTTAGGATCTGCGGGAGATACGCAGTATTTT	CASSLGSAGDTQYF
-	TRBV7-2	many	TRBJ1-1	TGTGCCAGCAGCTTACACGGCACTGAAGCTTTCTTT	CASSLHGTEAFF
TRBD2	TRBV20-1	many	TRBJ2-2	TGCAGTGCCGGACTAGCGGAGAACACCGGGGAGCTGTTTTTT	CSAGLAENTGELFF
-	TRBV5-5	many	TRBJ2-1	TGTGCCAGCAGGGTAGCGGACTCCTACAATGAGCAGTTCTTC	CASRVADSYNEQFF
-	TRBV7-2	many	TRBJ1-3	TGTGCCAGCAGCTCCCCCTACTCCCACTCTGGAAACACCATATATTTT	CASSSPYSHSGNTIYF
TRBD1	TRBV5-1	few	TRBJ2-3	TGCGCCAGCGGGACAGGGGACGCAGATACGCAGTATTTT	CASGTGDADTQYF
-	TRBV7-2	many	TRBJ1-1	TGTGCCAGCAGCTTAGTATGGGAGAGGACGTCTGAAGCTTTCTTT	CASSLVWERTSEAFF
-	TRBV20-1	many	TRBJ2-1	TGCAGTGCCTTTGGAGTAGCAGTTCCCGGTGAGCAGTTCTTC	CSAFGVAVPGEQFF